The clone carrying this T cell receptor beta chain was seen just once. Its antigen is currently unknown. The CDR3 loop spans 12 amino acids. V was trimmed by 1 base and J by 5 bases, leaving 5 bases between them. Germline CDR1 is LGHDT and CDR2 is YNNKEL (reference sequence). The sample originates from a study of T cell responses to AZD1222 COVID-19 vaccine. Study-wide results and limits: Dominant at 160-218 and 743-854, vaccine-associated CD4 TCRs also spanned spike. Baseline serology detected seropositivity in only six AZD1222 recipients.

Pooled together were second doses at about 4 or about 12 weeks. Some clones are missing from TCRdb's copy, which holds only in-frame ones; the method was immunoSEQ multiplex PCR. The sample consists of 150,000 to 200,000 clones, about 89% of them appearing once. Sequenced here: peripheral blood, sampled 28 days after the second AZD1222 dose. The source is an adult who received the AZD1222 COVID-19 vaccine. V and J are TRBV3-1 (or the pseudogene TRBV3-2) and TRBJ1-1, with unresolved D. The CDR3 nucleotides read TGTGCCAGCAGCCAAGGGGTAACTGAAGCTTTCTTT. Residues: CASSQGVTEAFF.